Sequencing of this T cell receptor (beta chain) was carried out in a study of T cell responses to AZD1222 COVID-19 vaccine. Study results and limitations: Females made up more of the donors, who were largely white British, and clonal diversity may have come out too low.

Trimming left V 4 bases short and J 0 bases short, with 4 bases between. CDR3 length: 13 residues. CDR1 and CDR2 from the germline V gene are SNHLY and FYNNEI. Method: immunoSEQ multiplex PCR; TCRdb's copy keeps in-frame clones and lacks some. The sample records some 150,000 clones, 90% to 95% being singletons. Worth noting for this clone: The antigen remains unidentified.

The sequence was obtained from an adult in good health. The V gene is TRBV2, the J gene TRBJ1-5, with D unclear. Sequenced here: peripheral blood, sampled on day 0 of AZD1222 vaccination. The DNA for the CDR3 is TGTGCCAGCAGTGTCGCTAGCAATCAGCCCCAGCATTTT. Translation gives CASSVASNQPQHF.